This T cell receptor beta chain was found in a study of T cell responses to AZD1222 COVID-19 vaccine. Findings of the study overall: Spike-specific TCRs gained breadth and depth after people received two AZD1222 doses. Among spike-specific TCRs, nearly half reportedly target unmutated variant regions. Donors, mostly white British, included more females; clonal diversity was possibly underestimated.

This clone was detected only once. Its antigen is as yet unknown. CDR1 and CDR2 (germline): LGHDT, YNNKEL (reference sequence). CDR3 length equals 13 residues. V was pared by 4 bases and J by 5 bases, with 11 bases between. The protocol was immunoSEQ multiplex PCR, while the TCRdb copy is restricted to in-frame clones and leaves out a portion. The sample holds about 180,000 clones, 80% to 95% seen once. The TCR was taken from an adult who received the MenACWY meningococcal vaccine as a control. The sample here was peripheral blood, taken 28 days after the second dose of the MenACWY control vaccine. V and J are TRBV3-1 (or the pseudogene TRBV3-2) and TRBJ1-1; no definite D call. CDR3 DNA: TGTGCCAGCAGCCGGGAGGGAGGGACTGAAGCTTTCTTT. This translates into CASSREGGTEAFF.